Below are 23 T cell receptor beta chains sequenced from a single sample in a study of cytomegalovirus exposure and HLA in healthy donors. PCR employed 60 Vbeta and 13 Jbeta primers. Sequencing was performed with immunoSEQ multiplex PCR; in TCRdb, only in-frame clones are kept and a portion is missing. The data contain about 160,000 clones, around four fifths of them singletons. The sequencing input was PBMCs. The source of these receptors is a man between 18 and 29 years old in good health and CMV-seronegative.

The count of this clone is one. J is TRBJ2-2 and V is TRBV27; 16 bases are a match to TRBD2. Trimming at V came to 2 bases and at J to 6 bases, leaving 6 bases not matched to a gene. Germline CDR1 MNHEY, CDR2 SMNVEV (reference sequence). The CDR3 is made up of 18 amino acids. The CDR3 sequence: CASSLPGLAGGSAGELFF. The CDR3 coding sequence is TGTGCCAGCAGTTTACCGGGACTAGCGGGAGGGTCGGCCGGGGAGCTGTTTTTT.

V usage is TRBV19 and J usage is TRBJ1-6; tentatively, D is TRBD1 (6 bases). V was pared by 5 bases and J by 13 bases, with 18 bases between. There are 14 residues in the CDR3. The germline V gene encodes CDR1 LNHDA and CDR2 SQIVND (reference sequence). The CDR3 nucleotides read TGTGCCAGTAGTCTCGGACAGCCGAGTAGTCCCCTCCACTTT. Encoded protein: CASSLGQPSSPLHF.

This clone was counted a few times. The chain has TRBV30 and TRBJ2-3, with D maybe TRBD1 (5 bases). The germline CDR1 and CDR2 sequences are GTSNPN and SVGIG (reference sequence). CDR3 size: 14 residues. Trimming removed 2 bases from V and 0 bases from J, with 9 bases in between. The chain's CDR3 is CAWSTGASTDTQYF. In DNA, the CDR3 is TGTGCCTGGAGTACAGGCGCTAGCACAGATACGCAGTATTTT. Variable domain in full (rest from reference TRBV30 and TRBJ2-3): SQTIHQWPATLVQPVGSPLSLECTVEGTSNPNLYWYRQAAGRGLQLLFYSVGIGQISSEVPQNLSASRPQDRQFILSSKKLLLSDSGFYLCAWSTGASTDTQYFGPGTRLTVL.

The chain combines TRBV9 with TRBJ1-2, with 7 nucleotides matching TRBD1. The ends lost 4 bases at V and 4 bases at J; junction bases unmatched: 13. The CDR3 is 16 amino acids. Germline CDR1 is SGDLS and CDR2 is YYNGEE. CDR3 residues: CASSPDHRGQSYGYTF. The CDR3 nucleotides are TGTGCCAGCAGCCCGGACCATCGGGGACAGAGCTATGGCTACACCTTC. Variable domain in full (rest from reference TRBV9 and TRBJ1-2): DSGVTQTPKHLITATGQRVTLRCSPRSGDLSVYWYQQSLDQGLQFLIQYYNGEERAKGNILERFSAQQFPDLHSELNLSSLELGDSALYFCASSPDHRGQSYGYTFGSGTRLTVV.

The sample holds one count of this clone. The rearrangement uses TRBV30 and TRBJ1-1; D is ambiguous. CDR3 length equals 14 residues. Germline CDR1 reads GTSNPN; CDR2 reads SVGIG (reference sequence). Trimming shortened V by 2 bases and J by 1 base, and 11 bases separated the two germline ends. CDR3 amino acids: CAWSLRVSNTEAFF. CDR3 coding DNA: TGTGCCTGGAGTCTCCGGGTTTCGAACACTGAAGCTTTCTTT.

The chain couples TRBV19 to TRBJ1-5; tentatively, D is TRBD1 (5 bases). Trimming removed 6 bases at V and 1 base at J, with 13 bases between. The CDR3 totals 15 residues. Germline values: CDR1 LNHDA, CDR2 SQIVND (reference sequence). CDR3 protein: CASREAGLSNQPQHF. The CDR3 DNA reads as TGTGCCAGTAGAGAAGCAGGGCTGAGCAATCAGCCCCAGCATTTT.

The chain uses TRBV18 and TRBJ2-3, with 7 nucleotides matching TRBD2. The ends lost 6 bases at V and 4 bases at J; junction bases unmatched: 13. Germline V gene lookup returns CDR1 KGHSH and CDR2 LQKENI. The CDR3 is 16 residues long. The DNA for the CDR3 is TGTGCCAGCTCGTCGGGTTACGGGGACTATTCAGATACGCAGTATTTT. Translated: CASSSGYGDYSDTQYF.

V usage is TRBV6-6 and J usage is TRBJ1-2, with 12 bases identical to TRBD1. Germline CDR1 is MNHNY and CDR2 is SVGAGI (reference sequence). With V trimmed by 2 bases and J by 8 bases, 6 bases remained unmatched. The CDR3 runs to 15 residues. CDR3 in amino acids: CASSYQGQGAQGYTF. The CDR3 region has the DNA TGTGCCAGCAGTTACCAGGGACAGGGGGCGCAAGGCTACACCTTC.

This clone appeared once. The chain joins TRBV5-1 to TRBJ1-2; D is undetermined. Trimming removed 4 bases from V and 3 bases from J, with 19 bases in between. CDR3 length: 16 amino acids. Germline CDR1 reads SGHRS; CDR2 reads YFSETQ. The CDR3: CASSPGEAAGDYGYTF. The CDR3 region has the DNA TGCGCCAGCAGCCCCGGGGAGGCAGCGGGTGACTATGGCTACACCTTC.

CDR3 residues: CSADRGSRNEQFF. CDR3 coding DNA: TGCAGCGCCGACAGGGGTTCGAGGAATGAGCAGTTCTTC. The chain links TRBV29-1 to TRBJ2-1; 8 bases fit TRBD1. The germline gives CDR1 SQVTM, CDR2 ANQGSEA. This CDR3 is 13 amino acids long. After removal of 7 bases from V and 7 bases from J, the junction contained 9 bases not matched to a gene.

This rearrangement joins TRBV16 to TRBJ2-1; TRBD2 matches 9 bases. Germline CDR1 KGHSY, CDR2 FQNENV. The CDR3 contains 12 residues. V lost 5 bases, J lost 10 bases, and 3 bases stayed unmatched. CDR3 nucleotide sequence: TGTGCCAGCAGCGCCCTAGCGGGAGAGCAGTTCTTC. It encodes CASSALAGEQFF.

The chain recombines TRBV7-8 with TRBJ2-7, with D possibly matching TRBD2 (5 bases). The CDR3 loop spans 16 amino acids. CDR1 SGHVS and CDR2 FQNEAQ come from the germline V gene. Between the trimmed V and J ends, which lost 5 bases and 0 bases, there was a span of 17 bases. CDR3 loop: CASSRGSGVSSYEQYF. For the CDR3, the DNA is TGTGCCAGCAGCAGAGGATCCGGGGTAAGCTCCTACGAGCAGTACTTC.

This chain joins TRBV27 and TRBJ1-5, with 9 bases lining up with TRBD1. Germline-derived CDR1 and CDR2 are MNHEY and SMNVEV (reference sequence). V was pared by 5 bases and J by 7 bases, with 6 bases of the junction left unmatched. This CDR3 is 14 amino acids long. For the CDR3, the DNA is TGTGCCAGCAGTAGTGGGACAGGGCGACAGCCCCAGCATTTT. Its translation: CASSSGTGRQPQHF.

The rearrangement joins TRBV7-9 to TRBJ2-7, with a weak D call TRBD1 (5 bases). The CDR3 runs 14 residues. V was cut by 2 bases and J by 2 bases, with 10 bases left in between. Germline lookup yields CDR1 SEHNR and CDR2 FQNEAQ (reference sequence). For the CDR3, the DNA is TGTGCCAGCAGCTTATCCTCAGGGACCTACGAGCAGTACTTC. Translation gives CASSLSSGTYEQYF.

The chain links TRBV5-1 to TRBJ2-7, with 9 bases lining up with TRBD1. CDR3 length equals 14 residues. The germline V gene has CDR1 SGHRS and CDR2 YFSETQ. The ends lost 4 bases at V and 6 bases at J; junction bases unmatched: 8. CDR3 amino acids: CASSLGQGLGEQYF. The CDR3 region has the DNA TGCGCCAGCAGCCTAGGACAGGGGTTGGGCGAGCAGTACTTC.

The chain has TRBV7-2 and TRBJ2-7; 11 bases agree with TRBD2. CDR1 and CDR2 (germline): SGHTA, FQGNSA. The CDR3 has 17 residues. The V and J ends lost 1 base and 3 bases, in that order; junction bases with no gene match: 8. The CDR3 DNA reads TGTGCCAGCAGCTTAGGGGGGGGTCTAGCGGGAGGCTACGAGCAGTACTTC. It codes for CASSLGGGLAGGYEQYF.

The chain joins TRBV5-1 to TRBJ2-1; D remains ambiguous. This CDR3 has 14 amino acids. Trimming removed 0 bases at V and 8 bases at J, with 12 bases between. The V gene's germline CDR1 is SGHRS and CDR2 YFSETQ. The CDR3 loop reads CASSLESGFDEQFF. The DNA of the CDR3 is TGCGCCAGCAGCTTGGAATCAGGATTCGATGAGCAGTTCTTC.

This clone was detected only a few times. The chain employs TRBV19 and TRBJ2-3; 8 bases fit TRBD2. The germline gives CDR1 LNHDA, CDR2 SQIVND (reference sequence). CDR3 length: 14 residues. V was clipped by 4 bases and J by 4 bases; unmatched bases: 4. The CDR3 sequence: CASSNQLAADTQYF. CDR3 DNA: TGTGCCAGTAGTAACCAACTAGCGGCAGATACGCAGTATTTT.

The CDR3 bases are TGTGCCAGCAGCTGGGGGGTGAAGAGGAGCTCCTACGAGCAGTACTTC. This sequence encodes CASSWGVKRSSYEQYF. The rearrangement joins TRBV5-6 to TRBJ2-7; D may be TRBD2 (6 bases). This CDR3 spans 16 amino acids. The germline CDR1 and CDR2 sequences are SGHDT and YYEEEE. With 3 bases removed from V and 0 bases from J, the gap between germline ends came to 16 bases.

The chain joins TRBV11-2 to TRBJ2-5; tentative D call: TRBD2 (6 bases). CDR1 is SGHAT, CDR2 FQNNGV, per germline. The CDR3 runs to 15 residues. The V end lost 2 bases, the J end lost 2 bases, and 12 bases lay between the germline ends. CDR3: CASSLSLLAQETQYF. The CDR3 region has the DNA TGTGCCAGCAGCTTAAGTTTACTAGCACAAGAGACCCAGTACTTC.

The chain carries TRBV7-4 and TRBJ1-1; perhaps TRBD1 as D (5 bases). V was shortened by 5 bases and J by 5 bases, with 18 bases between the two germline ends. The germline V gene has CDR1 SGHVT and CDR2 SQSDAQ. The CDR3 length is 15 residues. The CDR3 reads CASSPGSPGGTEAFF. The CDR3 DNA is TGTGCCAGCAGCCCAGGGTCACCTGGTGGGACTGAAGCTTTCTTT.

This rearrangement joins TRBV6-5 to TRBJ1-2; D call uncertain. V lost 5 bases and J 8 bases, leaving 9 bases between the germline ends. The CDR3 covers 11 residues. CDR1 and CDR2 (germline): MNHEY, SVGAGI. The CDR3, as DNA: TGTGCCAGCAGTGTGACCAGGGGCTACACCTTC. Protein product: CASSVTRGYTF.

This sequence joins TRBV9 and TRBJ2-5, with D perhaps matching TRBD2 (5 bases). The CDR3 runs to 14 residues. From germline, CDR1 is SGDLS and CDR2 YYNGEE. V was cut by 0 bases and J by 7 bases, with 13 bases left in between. Written as DNA, the CDR3 is TGTGCCAGCAGCGTAGGGCCGGGATTAGGGACCCAGTACTTC. This sequence encodes CASSVGPGLGTQYF.